The present T cell receptor beta chain was sequenced within a study of identical twins. CDR1 is SEHNR, CDR2 FQNEAQ, per germline (reference sequence). CDR3 length: 15 amino acids. The junction had 12 bases not matched to a gene; V was cut back by 5 bases and J by 9 bases. Study results and caveats: For zero-insertion analyses, partial confounding could come from invariant MAIT and iNKT cells. The study drew conclusions from cross-sectional statistical analysis, not from following the same donors. In cord blood, abundant beta clonotypes had fewer insertions; memory showed no trend.

Template switching created a universal primer site, and the cDNA included unique molecular identifiers. One entry per CDR3 protein, called by TCRdb with MiXCR from the 5' RACE reads. The sample consists of 250,000 to 300,000 distinct CDR3 sequences, 7.5% to 9.5% of them appearing once. Comment on this clonotype: Its antigen is unknown.

The same specimen was also included in a second study, on yellow fever vaccine responses in identical twins.

The receptor was derived from a young woman in good health. Sequenced: CD8+ T cells sorted from blood. The V and J genes are TRBV7-9 and TRBJ2-1; 8 positions match TRBD2. In nucleotides, the CDR3 is TGTGCCAGCAGCACAGGAGGAGGGACTAGAGGTGAGCAGTTCTTC. This sequence encodes CASSTGGGTRGEQFF.